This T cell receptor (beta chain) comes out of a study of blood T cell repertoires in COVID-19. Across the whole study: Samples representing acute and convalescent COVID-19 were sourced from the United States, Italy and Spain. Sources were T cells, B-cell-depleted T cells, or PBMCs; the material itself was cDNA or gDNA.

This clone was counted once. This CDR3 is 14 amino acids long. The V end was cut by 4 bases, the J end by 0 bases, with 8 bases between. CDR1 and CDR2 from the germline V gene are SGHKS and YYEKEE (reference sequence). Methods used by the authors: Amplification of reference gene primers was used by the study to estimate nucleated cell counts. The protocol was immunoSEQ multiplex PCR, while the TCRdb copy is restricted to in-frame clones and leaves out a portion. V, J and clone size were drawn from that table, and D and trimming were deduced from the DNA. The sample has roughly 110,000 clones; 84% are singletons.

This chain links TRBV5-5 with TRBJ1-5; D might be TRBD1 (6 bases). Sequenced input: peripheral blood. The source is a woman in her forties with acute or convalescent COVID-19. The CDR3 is CASSQGNSNQPQHF. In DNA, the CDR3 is TGTGCCAGCAGCCAGGGGAATAGCAATCAGCCCCAGCATTTT.